These T cell receptor beta chains were read from a single sample in a study of T cell changes during pregnancy in multiple sclerosis. Measured with immunoSEQ multiplex PCR; TCRdb has only the in-frame clones, and not every one. The sample has about 75,000 clones, around nine tenths seen once. This sample comprised CD4+ T cells from peripheral blood mononuclear cells, obtained before pregnancy. The receptors derive from a female donor with multiple sclerosis, enrolled in a pregnancy study. Each CDR3 is given with its conserved first and last residue. The D gene is left open where the match is weak. Expanded clones are given a class, and other clones once, few, many or no size at all.

clone size	J gene	D gene	V gene	CDR3 DNA	CDR3 protein
-	TRBJ2-1	TRBD2	TRBV2	TGTGCCAGCAGTGGGGAGGGACGGGCTGAGCAGTTCTTC	CASSGEGRAEQFF
-	TRBJ2-1	TRBD2	TRBV5-1	TGCGCCAGCAGCTTGGGGACTAGCGTACATGAGCAGTTCTTC	CASSLGTSVHEQFF
-	TRBJ2-1	TRBD1	TRBV5-5	TGTGCCAGCACAACCCAGGGGGCGAGCAACAATGAGCAGTTCTTC	CASTTQGASNNEQFF
-	TRBJ2-2	TRBD2	TRBV4-2	TGTGCCAGCAGCCAAGGATCCTCTAGCGGGAATCTGGACACCGGGGAGCTGTTTTTT	CASSQGSSSGNLDTGELFF
-	TRBJ1-1	-	TRBV2	TGTGCCAGCAGTCTGACAGGTTCTGGGACTGAAGCTTTCTTT	CASSLTGSGTEAFF
once	TRBJ2-5	-	TRBV2	TGTGCCAGCAGTGAAGACAGGGTGAGCACAGAGACCCAGTACTTC	CASSEDRVSTETQYF
-	TRBJ1-5	-	TRBV27	TGTGCCAGCAGGAGGGGAGGACAGCCCCAGCATTTT	CASRRGGQPQHF
-	TRBJ2-1	TRBD2	TRBV30	TGTGCCTGGACTTCCTGGTGGTTAGCGGGAGGGAGTGACTCCTACAATGAGCAGTTCTTC	CAWTSWWLAGGSDSYNEQFF
-	TRBJ1-1	-	TRBV11-3	TGTGCCAGCAGCCCTGTGGGGCAGGCGAACACTGAAGCTTTCTTT	CASSPVGQANTEAFF
-	TRBJ1-2	TRBD1	TRBV5-4	TGTGCCAGCAGCTTGTGGACAGGGCCGCATGGCTACACCTTC	CASSLWTGPHGYTF
-	TRBJ2-6	TRBD1	TRBV10-3	TGTGCCATCAGTGGTGGAGCATTCCCGGGACAGGGCCTCCCTGGGGCCAACGTCCTGACTTTC	CAISGGAFPGQGLPGANVLTF
-	TRBJ2-7	TRBD2	TRBV5-1	TGCGCCAGCAGCTTGGGGACTAGTCGTGACGAGCAGTACTTC	CASSLGTSRDEQYF
-	TRBJ1-5	TRBD1	TRBV10-2	TGCGCCAGCAGGGAGCACTGGACAGGGGGTCGGAATCAGCCCCAGCATTTT	CASREHWTGGRNQPQHF
-	TRBJ1-2	TRBD1	TRBV19	TGTGCCAGTAGTACCGGGACAGGGAGGCGTGACTATGGCTACACCTTC	CASSTGTGRRDYGYTF
-	TRBJ2-2	TRBD2	TRBV5-1	TGCGCCAGCAGACCCAGCGGGGGGATTCGCACCGGGGAGCTGTTTTTT	CASRPSGGIRTGELFF
-	TRBJ2-3	TRBD2	TRBV28	TGTGCCAGCAGTCGCGGGACTAGCGGGAACGCGGCAGATACGCAGTATTTT	CASSRGTSGNAADTQYF
few	TRBJ1-1	-	TRBV10-3	TGTGCCATCGGCGAGAGAGAGAGGTCTGAAGCTTTCTTT	CAIGERERSEAFF
-	TRBJ1-5	-	TRBV28	TGTGCCAGCAGAAGTACAGGGAGTAATCAGCCCCAGCATTTT	CASRSTGSNQPQHF
-	TRBJ1-6	-	TRBV5-4	TGTGCCAGCAGCTTGGACGGTAATTCACCCCTCCACTTT	CASSLDGNSPLHF
-	TRBJ1-5	-	TRBV28	TGTGCCAGCAGTTTCAGGCAGGTTGGTTCGCCCCAGCATTTT	CASSFRQVGSPQHF
-	TRBJ1-5	TRBD1	TRBV6-6	TGTGCCAGCAGTTACGGTCAGGGGGGTTCCAATCAGCCCCAGCATTTT	CASSYGQGGSNQPQHF
-	TRBJ1-2	-	TRBV5-1	TGCGCCAGCAGCTTGAATGAGGTTAACTATGGCTACACCTTC	CASSLNEVNYGYTF
-	TRBJ1-5	-	TRBV6-1	TGTGCCAGCAGCTCAGGGGCTCAGCCCCAGCATTTT	CASSSGAQPQHF
-	TRBJ2-7	TRBD1	TRBV5-1	TGCGCCAGCAGCAAGACAGGGGGGTCCTACGAGCAGTACTTC	CASSKTGGSYEQYF
-	TRBJ2-1	-	TRBV9	TGTGCCAGCAGCTCCTCCGGGGTCAACAATGAGCAGTTCTTC	CASSSSGVNNEQFF
-	TRBJ1-6	-	TRBV28	TGTGCCACTCGGACAACTAATAATTCACCCCTCCACTTT	CATRTTNNSPLHF
-	TRBJ2-7	TRBD1	TRBV6-5	TGTGCCAGCAGTTACCAAGGACAGGGGATTTCCTACGAGCAGTACTTC	CASSYQGQGISYEQYF
-	TRBJ2-3	-	TRBV14	TGTGCCAGCAGCCGGACAGTGGCAGATACGCAGTATTTT	CASSRTVADTQYF
-	TRBJ1-5	-	TRBV7-2	TGTGCCAGCAGCCCAGAGACAGTACCCAATCAGCCCCAGCATTTT	CASSPETVPNQPQHF
once	TRBJ2-2	-	TRBV4-3	TGCGCCAGCAGCCTAGGACTGAACGCGAACACCGGGGAGCTGTTTTTT	CASSLGLNANTGELFF
once	TRBJ1-1	TRBD1	TRBV9	TGTGCCAGCAGCCCAAGACAGGGAGCTGAAGCTTTCTTT	CASSPRQGAEAFF